This is a list of T cell receptor beta chains from one sample in a study of siplizumab effects on memory and regulatory T cells. Assay: immunoSEQ multiplex PCR; the TCRdb copy retains only in-frame clones and omits some. The sample has 75,000 to 95,000 clones, around 89% seen once; the top ten hold roughly 14%. Source material: CD4+ T cells sorted from blood. The receptors come from a human donor in good health. CDR3s include the opening cysteine and the closing phenylalanine or tryptophan. D genes are given only for firm matches. A row's size may be missing; if present it is once, few, many or a size class.

V gene	clone size	D gene	J gene	CDR3 DNA	CDR3 protein
TRBV11-2	NA	NA	TRBJ1-5	TGTGCCAGCAGCTTAGGACGGCTCAATCAGCCCCAGCATTTT	CASSLGRLNQPQHF
TRBV9	NA	NA	TRBJ2-5	TGTGCCAGCAGCGTAGTAGGCCTCGGGGAGACCCAGTACTTC	CASSVVGLGETQYF
TRBV9	NA	NA	TRBJ1-3	TGTGCCAGCAGCGGAGAAGTCTACTCTGGAAACACCATATATTTT	CASSGEVYSGNTIYF
TRBV5-1	NA	TRBD2	TRBJ2-1	TGCGCCAGCAGCTGGTGGACTAGCGGGAGGGACAATGAGCAGTTCTTC	CASSWWTSGRDNEQFF
TRBV7-8	NA	NA	TRBJ1-5	TGTGCCAGCAGCTCATCGGATCGCGGACAGCCCCAGCATTTT	CASSSSDRGQPQHF
TRBV28	NA	TRBD1	TRBJ1-2	TGTGCCAGCAGCCTCAGGGGGCGCAGCTATGGCTACACCTTC	CASSLRGRSYGYTF
TRBV5-4	NA	NA	TRBJ1-2	TGTGCCAGCAGCCCGCCGGGGGGTAGAGGATATGGCTACACCTTC	CASSPPGGRGYGYTF
TRBV5-1	once	NA	TRBJ2-7	TGCGCCAGCAGCTTGGGTTTAGTCTCCTACGAGCAGTACTTC	CASSLGLVSYEQYF
TRBV6-5	NA	TRBD1	TRBJ1-1	TGTGCCAGCAGTCACAGGGGCACTGAAGCTTTCTTT	CASSHRGTEAFF
TRBV30	once	NA	TRBJ1-3	TGTGCCTGGAGTGCTGACAGACACGCTGGAAACACCATATATTTT	CAWSADRHAGNTIYF
TRBV2	NA	TRBD2	TRBJ2-3	TGTGCCAGCAGTCGGACTAGCGGGAGAGCGGATACGCAGTATTTT	CASSRTSGRADTQYF
TRBV30	NA	TRBD2	TRBJ2-7	TGTGCCTGGACTAGCGGGAGGTACGAGCAGTACTTC	CAWTSGRYEQYF
TRBV11-2	NA	TRBD2	TRBJ2-1	TGTGCCAGCAGCGTGACTAGCGGGAGTCATGAGCAGTTCTTC	CASSVTSGSHEQFF
TRBV5-1	NA	NA	TRBJ2-2	TGCGCCAGCAGTTACAGGGGAGGCTCGACCGGGGAGCTGTTTTTT	CASSYRGGSTGELFF
TRBV19	once	NA	TRBJ2-1	TGTGCCAGTAGTATTGGAACGTATTGGGACAATGAGCAGTTCTTC	CASSIGTYWDNEQFF
TRBV30	NA	NA	TRBJ2-7	TGTGCCTGGAGTGCAGATTCCGGGGGAGCCGACGAGCAGTACTTC	CAWSADSGGADEQYF
TRBV27	NA	NA	TRBJ1-3	TGTGCCAGCAGTAAATTTAGCTCTGGAAACACCATATATTTT	CASSKFSSGNTIYF
TRBV6-1	NA	NA	TRBJ1-5	TGTGCCAGCAGTGAAGCGGGCGCAGGGGCCAAGGTGGTGCCCCAGCATTTT	CASSEAGAGAKVVPQHF
TRBV6-5	NA	NA	TRBJ2-7	TGTGCCAGCGACACAGGGAGCTCCTACGAGCAGTACTTC	CASDTGSSYEQYF
TRBV28	NA	TRBD1	TRBJ1-2	TGTGCCAGCAGCGGACAGGGAAAGGGCTATGGCTACACCTTC	CASSGQGKGYGYTF
TRBV19	NA	TRBD2	TRBJ2-3	TGTGCCAGTTATCCATCTCGCCTAGCGGGGGCCACAGATACGCAGTATTTT	CASYPSRLAGATDTQYF
TRBV7-8	once	TRBD2	TRBJ2-3	TGTGCCAGCAGCTTAACTAGCGGGTTTGAAAATACGCAGTATTTT	CASSLTSGFENTQYF
TRBV4-2	NA	NA	TRBJ2-6	TGTGCCAGCAGCCCAAGAAGGAGCCCCGTTTCTGGGGCCAACGTCCTGACTTTC	CASSPRRSPVSGANVLTF
TRBV5-4	NA	NA	TRBJ2-1	TGTGCCAGTAGGGACATCCTGGGCAATGAGCAGTTCTTC	CASRDILGNEQFF
TRBV2	NA	TRBD1	TRBJ1-2	TGTGCCAGCAGTGTGAGGACAGGGGGAGCCGGCTACACCTTC	CASSVRTGGAGYTF
TRBV5-8	NA	NA	TRBJ2-7	TGTGCCAGCAGCTTGACCGGGGCGTCCTACGAGCAGTACTTC	CASSLTGASYEQYF
TRBV12-5	NA	NA	TRBJ2-7	TGTGCTAGTGGTTTACGGGGGCGTGAGCAGTACTTC	CASGLRGREQYF
TRBV28	NA	TRBD1	TRBJ1-1	TGTGCCAGCAGGACGACAGGGGGCGGCGTGAACACTGAAGCTTTCTTT	CASRTTGGGVNTEAFF
TRBV11-3	NA	TRBD2	TRBJ2-1	TGTGCCAGCAGCTTTGGTAGGGCTAGCGGGAGTTATAGCTCCTACAATGAGCAGTTCTTC	CASSFGRASGSYSSYNEQFF
TRBV28	NA	NA	TRBJ1-1	TGTGCCAGCCGGATGAACACTGAAGCTTTCTTT	CASRMNTEAFF
TRBV6-6	NA	TRBD2	TRBJ2-7	TGTGCCAGCAGTCGTGGGACTAGCGGAAATCCCTACGAGCAGTACTTC	CASSRGTSGNPYEQYF
TRBV5-1	NA	TRBD1	TRBJ2-7	TGCGCCAGCAGCTTGTCCGGGACAGGGGGCTACGAGCAGTACTTC	CASSLSGTGGYEQYF
TRBV5-1	NA	TRBD1	TRBJ2-1	TGCGCCAGCAGTCGCTTGGGACAGGGGGGCGATGAGCAGTTCTTC	CASSRLGQGGDEQFF
TRBV6-1	NA	NA	TRBJ2-7	TGTGCCAGCAGTGAAGGGGCAGCACAGTACTTC	CASSEGAAQYF
TRBV7-9	NA	TRBD1	TRBJ1-2	TGTGCCAGCAGCCCACTAGACAGGGACTACGGCTACACCTTC	CASSPLDRDYGYTF
TRBV5-6	NA	TRBD2	TRBJ2-5	TGTGCCAGCAGCTTGGGCCCACTAGCGTCGCAAGAGACCCAGTACTTC	CASSLGPLASQETQYF
TRBV9	NA	TRBD1	TRBJ2-1	TGTGCCAGCAGCGCTAGGACAGGAGTTTCCTACAATGAGCAGTTCTTC	CASSARTGVSYNEQFF
TRBV30	NA	NA	TRBJ1-1	TGTGCCTGGAAGGAGGAGGCCGGGAACACTGAAGCTTTCTTT	CAWKEEAGNTEAFF
TRBV29-1	NA	NA	TRBJ2-1	TGCAGCGTTGATATCGGGAGGGGGCGAAATGAGCAGTTCTTC	CSVDIGRGRNEQFF
TRBV23-1	NA	NA	TRBJ2-7	TGCGCCAGCAGTCAACCGGACTCCCCAACGTCCTACGAGCAGTACTTC	CASSQPDSPTSYEQYF
TRBV28	once	NA	TRBJ1-3	TGTGCCAGTTTACGGACGGGGAGGGCGGGAAACACCATATATTTT	CASLRTGRAGNTIYF
TRBV9	once	NA	TRBJ2-5	TGTGCCAGCAGCGTAGGGGGCAGGCAAAGCGGGGAGACCCAGTACTTC	CASSVGGRQSGETQYF
TRBV11-2	NA	NA	TRBJ2-3	TGTGCCAGCAGCTCCAATGGTGTCGGAAGAACAGATACGCAGTATTTT	CASSSNGVGRTDTQYF
TRBV18	NA	NA	TRBJ1-3	TGTGCCAGCTCCCTCGACACGAGAAACACCATATATTTT	CASSLDTRNTIYF
TRBV9	NA	NA	TRBJ2-2	TGTGCCAGCAGCCCAACCCCGGACCGGAACACCGGGGAGCTGTTTTTT	CASSPTPDRNTGELFF
TRBV6-1	NA	NA	TRBJ2-7	TGTGCCAGCAGACCTAGTTCGGGCTACGAGCAGTACTTC	CASRPSSGYEQYF
TRBV18	NA	TRBD1	TRBJ2-7	TGTGCCAGCTCTTACGGACAGGCCTACGAGCAGTACTTC	CASSYGQAYEQYF
TRBV19	NA	NA	TRBJ1-5	TGTGCCAGTAGAGGCCAGGGAGATCAGCCCCAGCATTTT	CASRGQGDQPQHF
TRBV30	NA	NA	TRBJ1-2	TGTGCCTGGCTCCTTAGGGGGTGGCCAGACGGCTACACCTTC	CAWLLRGWPDGYTF
TRBV6-1	NA	NA	TRBJ1-1	TGTGCCAGCAGCCTCAGGGGAACTGAAGCTTTCTTT	CASSLRGTEAFF
TRBV5-1	NA	NA	TRBJ1-5	TGCGCCAGCAGCTCGGGCGGGGGGTTCAATCAGCCCCAGCATTTT	CASSSGGGFNQPQHF
TRBV29-1	NA	NA	TRBJ2-3	TGCAGCGTTGAGGCCTCCGGGACGATCAGGGGTACGCAGTATTTT	CSVEASGTIRGTQYF
TRBV14	NA	TRBD2	TRBJ2-7	TGTGCCAGCAGCAAACTAGCGACCCCCCTCTACGAGCAGTACTTC	CASSKLATPLYEQYF
TRBV28	NA	NA	TRBJ2-7	TGTGCCACCGACAGGAGCTCCAACTACGAGCAGTACTTC	CATDRSSNYEQYF